This T cell receptor (beta chain) derives from a study of CD8+CD57+ T cells in acquired aplastic anemia. All sequencing subjects had displayed CD8+CD57+ cell expansion on flow cytometry. V was clipped by 0 bases and J by 3 bases, with 8 bases between them. CDR3 length equals 14 residues. The V gene's germline CDR1 is SGDLS and CDR2 YYNGEE. According to the study, genomic DNA was the template for TCR beta VDJ and CDR3 profiling. TCRdb itself ran the reads through MiXCR, one entry per CDR3 protein. In the table there are about 200,000 distinct CDR3 sequences, less than 75% of which are singletons. The TCR originated in a human donor with aplastic anemia. The J gene is TRBJ2-3, the V gene TRBV9; D remains ambiguous. The specimen was sorted CD4+, CD8+, or CD8+CD57+ T cells (not recorded which) from PBMCs. CDR3 in DNA: TGTGCCAGCAGCGTAGGCCCGGAGACAGATACGCAGTATTTT. Its protein is CASSVGPETDTQYF.